This T cell receptor (beta chain) appears in the sequencing data of a study of graft-versus-host responses after intestinal transplantation. About the study: Anti-thymocyte globulin induction preceded about 3 years of tacrolimus and steroid maintenance in all recipients. Study-wide results and caveats: Detected in recipient marrow were GvH clones, some of which were first observed in ileum or blood.

The table came from immunoSEQ multiplex PCR; TCRdb's copy has only in-frame clones and leaves some out. Among 90,000 to 100,000 clones listed, 90% to 95% were seen once. Germline values: CDR1 SGHRS, CDR2 YFSETQ. The CDR3 length is 12 residues. V was pared by 3 bases and J by 8 bases, with 2 bases of the junction left unmatched. A note on this clone: Antigen: not known.

V is TRBV5-1 and J is TRBJ1-1, with 9 bases lining up with TRBD1. Sample: unstimulated CD8+ T cells sorted from spleen or lymph node cells, taken before intestinal transplant. This sequence was found in a human donor who received an intestinal transplant. This CDR3 is CASSWDRAEAFF. In DNA form, the CDR3 reads TGCGCCAGCAGCTGGGACAGGGCCGAAGCTTTCTTT. The variable domain in full, with the rest retrieved from reference TRBV5-1 and TRBJ1-1, is KAGVTQTPRYLIKTRGQQVTLSCSPISGHRSVSWYQQTPGQGLQFLFEYFSETQRNKGNFPGRFSGRQFSNSRSEMNVSTLELGDSALYLCASSWDRAEAFFGQGTRLTVV.